What follows describes a single TCR beta chain. What it recognizes is unknown. The same CDR3 can be traced to other DNA sequences in this sample. This record belongs to a study of shared clonotypes between healthy human individuals. Whole-study context: The study used three CD4 naive, three CD4 memory, two CD8 naive and one CD8 memory plate per donor.

Each subset's genomic DNA was shared equally among a number of immunoSEQ plates. This table comes from immunoSEQ multiplex PCR, and its TCRdb copy is limited to in-frame clones, with some not included. This sample yields about 2 million clones, of which about 95% are seen a single time; less than 1.5% belongs to the top ten. Naive CD8 cells were CD45RO-negative, positively selected for CCR7, excluding terminally differentiated effector memory CD45RA+ cells. The study's findings and limits: Investigators expected sequencing depth to affect clonotype sharing among donors.

Sequencing input: naive CD8+ T cells sorted from blood. The TCR originated in a man aged 18-30 years in good health.

The DNA of the CDR3 is TGTGCCAGCAGCTCGGGACAGGGACAAGAGACCCAGTACTTC. This translates into CASSSGQGQETQYF. V usage is TRBV7-9 and J usage is TRBJ2-5; 9 bases are a match to TRBD1. This CDR3 has 14 residues. Germline values: CDR1 SEHNR, CDR2 FQNEAQ (reference sequence). V lost 4 bases to trimming and J lost 2 bases; unmatched junction nucleotides: 2.